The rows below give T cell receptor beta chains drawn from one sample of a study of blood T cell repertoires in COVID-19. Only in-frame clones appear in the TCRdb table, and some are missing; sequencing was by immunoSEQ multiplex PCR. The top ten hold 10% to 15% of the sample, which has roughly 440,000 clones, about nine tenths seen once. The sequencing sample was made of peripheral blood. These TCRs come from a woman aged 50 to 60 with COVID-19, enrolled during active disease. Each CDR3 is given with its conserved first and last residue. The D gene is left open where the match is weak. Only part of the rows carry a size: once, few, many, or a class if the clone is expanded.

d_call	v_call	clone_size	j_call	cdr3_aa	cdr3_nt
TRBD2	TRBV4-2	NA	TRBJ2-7	CASSQGVGSGPYEQYF	TGTGCCAGCAGCCAAGGGGTAGGTAGCGGGCCCTACGAGCAGTACTTC
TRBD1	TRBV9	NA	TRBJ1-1	CASSVGGRQGRAEAFF	TGTGCCAGCAGCGTAGGGGGCCGACAGGGACGAGCTGAAGCTTTCTTT
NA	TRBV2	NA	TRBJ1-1	CASSEMSVRNTEAFF	TGTGCCAGCAGTGAAATGTCAGTACGAAACACTGAAGCTTTCTTT
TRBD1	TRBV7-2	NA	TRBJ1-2	CASSLGRDRGSGYTF	TGTGCCAGCAGCTTAGGGAGGGACAGGGGATCCGGCTACACCTTC
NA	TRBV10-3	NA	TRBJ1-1	CAIIRDQGTEAFF	TGTGCCATCATTAGAGACCAGGGGACTGAAGCTTTCTTT
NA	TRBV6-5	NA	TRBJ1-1	CASSHPGDYRTEAFF	TGTGCCAGCAGCCACCCAGGGGATTATCGCACTGAAGCTTTCTTT
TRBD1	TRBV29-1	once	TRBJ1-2	CSVWDSHRDGYTF	TGCAGCGTGTGGGACAGCCACCGGGATGGCTACACCTTC
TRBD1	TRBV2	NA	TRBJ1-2	CASSGQGARYGYTF	TGTGCCAGCAGTGGACAGGGGGCTAGGTATGGCTACACCTTC
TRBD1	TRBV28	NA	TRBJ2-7	CASSLRDSYEQYF	TGTGCCAGCAGTCTCCGGGACAGCTACGAGCAGTACTTC
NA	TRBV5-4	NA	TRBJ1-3	CASSFAGENSGNTIYF	TGTGCCAGCAGCTTTGCCGGGGAGAACTCTGGAAACACCATATATTTT
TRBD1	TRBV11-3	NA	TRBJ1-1	CASSLGTGNTEAFF	TGTGCCAGCAGCTTGGGGACAGGGAACACTGAAGCTTTCTTT
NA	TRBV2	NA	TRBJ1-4	CASSQQLIPGANEKLFF	TGTGCCAGCAGCCAACAATTAATACCGGGGGCTAATGAAAAACTGTTTTTT
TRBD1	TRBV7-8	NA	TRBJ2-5	CASSYQGTEVETQYF	TGTGCCAGCAGCTATCAAGGGACAGAAGTAGAGACCCAGTACTTC
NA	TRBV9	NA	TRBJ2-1	CASSVDQTVDEQFF	TGTGCCAGCAGCGTAGACCAGACAGTAGATGAGCAGTTCTTC
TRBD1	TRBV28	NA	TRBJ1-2	CASSSVGTGGSDYGYTF	TGTGCCAGCAGTTCGGTTGGGACAGGGGGCAGTGACTATGGCTACACCTTC
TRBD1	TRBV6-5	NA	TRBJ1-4	CASSSQGGEKLFF	TGTGCCAGCAGTTCCCAGGGGGGTGAAAAACTGTTTTTT
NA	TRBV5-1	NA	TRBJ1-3	CASTLAGASGNTIYF	TGCGCCAGCACCCTGGCAGGGGCTTCTGGAAACACCATATATTTT
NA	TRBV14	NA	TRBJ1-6	CASSQETSYNSPLHF	TGTGCCAGCAGCCAAGAGACTTCCTATAATTCACCCCTCCACTTT
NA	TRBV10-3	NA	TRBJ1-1	CAISGGRLNTEAFF	TGTGCCATCTCAGGAGGGCGTTTGAACACTGAAGCTTTCTTT
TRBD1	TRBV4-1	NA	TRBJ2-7	CASSRKGQNSYEQYF	TGCGCCAGCAGCCGAAAGGGACAGAACTCCTACGAGCAGTACTTC
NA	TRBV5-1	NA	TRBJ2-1	CASSLSSWYRERDEQFF	TGCGCCAGCAGCTTGAGTAGCTGGTACAGGGAGAGAGATGAGCAGTTCTTC
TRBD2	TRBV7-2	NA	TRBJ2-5	CASSLGPAGGAETQYF	TGTGCCAGCAGCTTAGGTCCAGCGGGGGGGGCGGAGACCCAGTACTTC